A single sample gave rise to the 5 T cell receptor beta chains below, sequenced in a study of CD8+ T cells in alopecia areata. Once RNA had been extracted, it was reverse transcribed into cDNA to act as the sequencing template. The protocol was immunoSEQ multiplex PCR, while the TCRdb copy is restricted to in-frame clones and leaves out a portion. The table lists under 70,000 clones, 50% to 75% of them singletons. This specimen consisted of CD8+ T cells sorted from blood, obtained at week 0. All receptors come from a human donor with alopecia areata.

The CDR3 loop reads CASSPSVSYNSPLHF. CDR3 DNA sequence: TGTGCCAGCAGCCCCTCAGTCTCCTATAATTCACCCCTCCACTTT. This chain connects TRBV9 to TRBJ1-6; D call uncertain. CDR3 length: 15 residues. Trimming stripped 4 bases from V and 0 bases from J, with 8 bases between. Germline CDR1 is SGDLS and CDR2 is YYNGEE.

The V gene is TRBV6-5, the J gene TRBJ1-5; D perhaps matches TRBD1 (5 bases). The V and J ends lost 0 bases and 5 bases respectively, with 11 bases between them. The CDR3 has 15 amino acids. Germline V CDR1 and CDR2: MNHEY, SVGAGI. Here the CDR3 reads CASSYSWQGDQPQHF. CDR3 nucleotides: TGTGCCAGCAGTTACTCGTGGCAGGGTGATCAGCCCCAGCATTTT.

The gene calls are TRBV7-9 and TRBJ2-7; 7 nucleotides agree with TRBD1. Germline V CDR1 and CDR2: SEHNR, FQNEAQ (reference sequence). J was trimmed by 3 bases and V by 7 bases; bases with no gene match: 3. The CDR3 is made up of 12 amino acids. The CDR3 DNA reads TGTGCCAGCACCCGGGACAGCTACGAGCAGTACTTC. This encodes CASTRDSYEQYF.

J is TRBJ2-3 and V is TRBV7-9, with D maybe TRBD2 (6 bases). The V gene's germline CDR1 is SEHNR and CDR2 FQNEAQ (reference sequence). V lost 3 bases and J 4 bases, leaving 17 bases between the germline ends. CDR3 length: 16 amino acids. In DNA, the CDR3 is TGTGCCAGCAGCTTGAGTCACGGGAGCTTGGCAGATACGCAGTATTTT. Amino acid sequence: CASSLSHGSLADTQYF.

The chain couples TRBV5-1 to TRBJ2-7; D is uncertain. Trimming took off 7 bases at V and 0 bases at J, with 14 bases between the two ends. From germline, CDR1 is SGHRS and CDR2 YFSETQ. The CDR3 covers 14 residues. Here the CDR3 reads CASSMDGASYEQYF. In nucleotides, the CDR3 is TGCGCCAGCTCCATGGACGGAGCCTCCTACGAGCAGTACTTC.